This TCR beta chain was sequenced during a study of blood T cells in healthy people across ages (dated by TCRdb to the mid-2010s). About the full investigation: Template switching captured roughly one uniquely barcoded TCR beta cDNA molecule per two T cells in model experiments. The study measured age-related changes in TCR beta repertoire diversity using deep sequencing normalized with unique cDNA molecular identifiers. For two donors (one aged 18 to 29 and one aged 80 or older), the study analyzed two additional independent replicas of 1 million unique cDNA reads from the same blood draw. The donors were divided into four age groups: young (average approximately 16 years), middle-aged (about 39), aged (about 60) and long-lived (about 90).

The library was obtained by 5' RACE. TCRdb names Illumina HiSeq 2500 as the instrument used. The second PCR ran for roughly 7 to 12 cycles and used a J-beta primer mix along with a sample-barcoded 5' primer. Each TCR beta cDNA molecule received a unique molecular identifier from a template-switch 5' adaptor carrying 12 random nucleotides. At least 3 million CDR3-containing paired-end reads were obtained from each sample. The Mint cDNA synthesis kit, primed by a TRBC-specific oligonucleotide, was used to synthesize first-strand cDNA from all RNA. After uracil-DNA glycosylase treatment, a first 18-cycle PCR used universal primers M1SS and BC2_uni_R on all cDNA. In the source study's methods: For normalization, 1 million high-quality reads were randomly selected from each sample, with every read carrying a distinct molecular identifier. Instead of being binned into consensus sequences, reads with shared molecular identifiers were discarded. CDR3 identification, clonotype clustering and error correction used MiTCR with a Q25 quality threshold and the strictest error-elimination algorithm. A nonparametric unseen species model using Euler transformation provided a lower-bound estimate of total TCR beta diversity. The public reads were reprocessed in TCRdb via fastp at Q25 and MiXCR, keeping in-frame beta chains. Duplicate CDR3 protein sequences are folded into a single record with the most common DNA and genes. These V and J calls derive from TCRdb rather than the authors' analysis. Within this sample are approximately 900,000 distinct CDR3 sequences, with 25% to 30% of them counted one time only. The ten largest make up roughly a tenth of the sample.

For this clonotype: Its recognized antigen is unknown. An end of the junction differs from the germline gene, which may be a read error.

Paper-wide results and their limitations: As age increased, observed TCR beta diversity per million T cells dropped in a roughly linear way, and a significant reduction was already evident by age 40. Estimates of total diversity from one million sequenced T cells were regarded as lower bounds and underestimates. Because profiling used bulk unsorted PBMCs, naive and antigen-experienced compartments could not be compared conclusively. A strong correlation was found between observed TCR beta diversity and the percentage of naive T cells measured by flow cytometry. Because the CMV infection status of the donors was unknown, age-related changes in expanded clonotypes may potentially have been confounded. Compared with the aged group, more naive CD4+ T cells, fewer expanded clones and increased TCR diversity were shown by the long-lived group, suggesting age selection.

Systemically healthy Caucasian individuals from Russia, 39 in total and aged about 6 to 100 years, were included as donors. About 10 milliliters of peripheral blood were collected from each donor into EDTA-treated Vacutainer tubes. Ficoll-Paque density-gradient centrifugation was used to isolate PBMCs, with at least 6 million obtained per sample. Trizol reagent was used to extract total RNA from the PBMCs, yielding at least 6 micrograms per sample. For every donor, flow cytometry on a PBMC aliquot measured the percentage of naive CD45RAhigh/CD27high T cells. The same sample was also used in a study of T cells of mothers and their children. The second study, in turn, reports: The donors were nine systemically healthy Caucasian individuals, made up of three mothers and their six children. cDNA synthesis consumed the entire amount of extracted RNA, loaded at around 1.4 ug RNA in each 15 ul reaction. In the second PCR, the M1S primer introduced both the sample barcodes and 2-4 random nucleotides. More than 8 million TCR beta CDR3 reads were obtained from each mother, and millions of reads were obtained from each child. TCR recombination output is similarly shaped by thymic selection in related and unrelated pairs, with a minor effect exerted by inherited differences. Normalized repertoire overlap in related mother-child pairs was always slightly higher than in unrelated mother-child pairs, but the difference was never significant. Persistent microchimeric T cell clones were not detected, at a sensitivity of about 90 clones per million clonotypes. To look for features that set related mother-child pairs apart from unrelated individuals, the researchers ran deep NGS to compare the TCR beta repertoires of mothers and children. On average, the children were about 12 +/- 4 years old, while the mothers were approximately 40 +/- 4 years old. After adapter ligation with NEBNext reagents, the libraries were sequenced on Illumina HiSeq 2000 with 100+100 nt paired-end reads. Mother and child libraries were prepared a month apart and sequenced in separate runs to prevent cross-contamination. For each donor, somewhere between roughly 450,000 and 2,000,000 distinct TCR beta clonotypes were identified. Naive TCR beta clonotypes were estimated from low-frequency clonotypes matched to each donor's FACS-determined naive share, without sorting.

The origin of this receptor is a woman between 35 and 50 years old in good health. Sequencing was performed on blood.

The nucleotide sequence is TGTGTCAGCAGTTCGAAGCAGGGAAGCTCCTACAATGAGCAGTTCTTC. Its coded protein is CVSSSKQGSSYNEQFF. The V and J segments used are TRBV28 and TRBJ2-1; possibly the D gene is TRBD1, per 5 matching bases. From its cysteine to its phenylalanine, the CDR3 spans 16 amino acids. Just the 48-base CDR3 DNA is kept, in frame starting at base 1. As encoded in the germline V gene, CDR1 is MDHEN while CDR2 is SYDVKM.